This T cell receptor (beta chain) was identified during a study of blood T cell repertoires in COVID-19. The wider study: Samples came from the United States, Italy and Spain, spanning acute and convalescent COVID-19. Sample material is recorded as cDNA or gDNA derived from T cells, B-cell-depleted T cells, or PBMCs.

Followed over time, Seattle patients had been enrolled while infection was active. Only one count was recorded for this clone. CDR1 and CDR2 from the germline V gene are LGHDT and YNNKEL (reference sequence). V lost 4 bases and J 7 bases, leaving 29 bases between the germline ends. The CDR3 runs 18 residues. Produced via immunoSEQ multiplex PCR; TCRdb's table is partial and in-frame only. The table lists fewer than 250,000 clones, around nine tenths of them singletons. This chain uses TRBV3-1 (or the pseudogene TRBV3-2) with TRBJ2-7, with D perhaps TRBD1 (6 bases). The sample taken for sequencing was peripheral blood. This receptor was identified in a man aged 55-75 years with COVID-19, enrolled during active disease. The CDR3 loop reads CASSPYLGRQGSLWEQYF. CDR3 DNA: TGTGCCAGCAGCCCCTACCTAGGAAGGCAGGGGAGTCTTTGGGAGCAGTACTTC.